This T cell receptor (beta chain) was recovered during a study of T cell repertoires in cytomegalovirus infection. Turning to the study itself: CMV infection together with matching HLA type was indicated by public TCR beta signatures. Findings and limits, study-wide: Clonotype analysis showed dominance of the ex vivo response by HLA-C-restricted CMV-specific TCR beta clonotypes.

Of note for this clonotype: The antigen remains undetermined.

V shed 0 bases, J shed 4 bases, and the junction held 8 bases outside the gene matches. Per the germline V gene, CDR1 is SQVTM and CDR2 is ANQGSEA. The CDR3 spans 16 residues. TCRdb processed the reads anew with MiXCR; each CDR3 protein has one entry. In the table there are fewer than 700,000 distinct CDR3 sequences, 20% to 25% of which are singletons. The rearrangement joins TRBV29-1 to TRBJ2-1; 8 bases map to TRBD2. Sequencing was performed on CD8+ T cells from PBMCs. The receptor comes from a human donor in good health (CMV status not recorded). Some clones in this sample may be carry-over from other donors' samples. The CDR3 nucleotides read TGCAGCGTTGAAGAACGGGGGGGCCGGAGTTACAATGAGCAGTTCTTC. It specifies CSVEERGGRSYNEQFF.